This passage covers 22 T cell receptor beta chains from one sample sequenced in a study of blood T cells in healthy people across ages. A second PCR of about 7 to 11 cycles used a sample-barcoded 5' primer and a J-beta primer mix. Each CDR3 protein gets one entry after TCRdb re-called the 5' RACE reads with MiXCR. The sample lists about 2 million distinct CDR3 sequences, around half seen once, with roughly 2% in the top ten. Sequencing used blood. The receptors originated from a woman in her thirties or forties in good health.

V usage is TRBV6-2 or TRBV6-3 and J usage is TRBJ1-2; tentatively, D is TRBD1 (6 bases). This CDR3 comprises 14 residues. Per the germline V gene, CDR1 is MNHEY and CDR2 is SVGEGT. Trimming took off 2 bases at V and 6 bases at J, with 13 bases between the two ends. The CDR3 region has the DNA TGTGCCAGCAGTTACAACAGGGAAATTGATGGCTACACCTTC. Protein product: CASSYNREIDGYTF.

This clonotype was picked up one time. The junction differs from germline at one of its ends, possibly a read error. V gene TRBV7-7 combines with J gene TRBJ2-1, with 9 bases aligning to TRBD1. Germline-derived CDR1 and CDR2 are SSHAT and FNYEAQ (reference sequence). This CDR3 has 18 amino acids. Here the CDR3 reads CASSLAFSLPTGGNEQFF. In DNA form, the CDR3 reads TGTGCTAGCAGCTTAGCGTTTAGTTTACCGACAGGGGGCAATGAGCAGTTCTTC. Complete variable domain (other parts from reference TRBV7-7 and TRBJ2-1): GAGVSQSPRYKVTKRGQDVTLRCDPISSHATLYWYQQALGQGPEFLTYFNYEAQPDKSGLPSDRFSAERPEGSISTLTIQRTEQRDSAMYRCASSLAFSLPTGGNEQFFGPGTRLTVL.

The CDR3 region has the DNA TGTGCCAGCAGGCCCCTTGGACGGAGTTATGGCTACACCTTC. Its protein product is CASRPLGRSYGYTF. V usage is TRBV6-2 or TRBV6-3 and J usage is TRBJ1-2; D not certain. The germline V gene has CDR1 MNHEY and CDR2 SVGEGT. Trimming stripped 6 bases from V and 5 bases from J, with 16 bases between. This CDR3 has 14 amino acids.

This chain joins TRBV20-1 and TRBJ2-5; a weak D match, TRBD2 (6 bases). The CDR3 sequence is 15 residues long. Germline V CDR1 and CDR2: DFQATT, SNEGSKA (reference sequence). Trimming pared 3 bases from V and 4 bases from J, leaving 18 bases between. The CDR3 spells CSASDIRGRRETQYF. The CDR3 DNA sequence: TGCAGTGCTAGCGACATACGGGGGAGACGAGAGACCCAGTACTTC.

This clonotype has more than one count but fewer than ten. The V gene is TRBV11-2, the J gene TRBJ2-1, with TRBD2 matching over 8 bases. The germline V gene encodes CDR1 SGHAT and CDR2 FQNNGV. The CDR3 spans 17 residues. V lost 1 base, J lost 3 bases, and 8 bases stayed unmatched. CDR3 DNA: TGTGCCAGCAGCTTAGCCCTCAAGAGCGGGGGCTACAATGAGCAGTTCTTC. It encodes CASSLALKSGGYNEQFF. Together with reference TRBV11-2 and TRBJ2-1, the CDR3 gives the full variable domain: EAGVAQSPRYKIIEKRQSVAFWCNPISGHATLYWYQQILGQGPKLLIQFQNNGVVDDSQLPKDRFSAERLKGVDSTLKIQPAKLEDSAVYLCASSLALKSGGYNEQFFGPGTRLTVL.

A few counts support this clonotype. The CDR3 region is CAIKLASTDTQYF. CDR3 sequence (DNA): TGTGCCATCAAACTAGCGAGTACAGATACGCAGTATTTT. The chain employs TRBV10-3 and TRBJ2-3; 7 bases fit TRBD2. Trimming removed 7 bases from V and 3 bases from J; junction bases left unmatched: 4. The CDR3 is 13 residues long. CDR1 is ENHRY, CDR2 SYGVKD, per germline.

The rearrangement links TRBV29-1 to TRBJ2-3; TRBD1 matches 10 bases. This CDR3 spans 18 amino acids. J gave up 0 bases and V 5 bases, and 14 bases lay outside the gene matches. The germline V gene has CDR1 SQVTM and CDR2 ANQGSEA. CDR3 sequence reads: CSVQGIGGQGRSTDTQYF. In DNA form, the CDR3 reads TGCAGCGTTCAAGGGATAGGGGGACAGGGGAGGAGCACAGATACGCAGTATTTT.

The V gene is TRBV18, the J gene TRBJ2-6, with D unresolved. The germline gives CDR1 KGHSH, CDR2 LQKENI. This CDR3 contains 18 residues. Trimming shortened V by 1 base and J by 0 bases, and 13 bases separated the two germline ends. CDR3 in amino acids: CASSPQVGRISGANVLTF. CDR3 DNA: TGTGCCAGCTCACCACAGGTAGGGCGGATCTCTGGGGCCAACGTCCTGACTTTC.

This clonotype was picked up many times. The chain employs TRBV6-2 or TRBV6-3 and TRBJ2-1; 9 nucleotides align to TRBD2. The ends lost 6 bases at V and 6 bases at J; junction bases unmatched: 6. This CDR3 has 14 amino acids. From germline, CDR1 is MNHEY and CDR2 SVGEGT. DNA for the CDR3: TGTGCCAGCAGAGGCGGGGGGGTAAGCAATGAGCAGTTCTTC. Translating it yields CASRGGGVSNEQFF.

J is TRBJ1-4 and V is TRBV4-3; TRBD1 might be the D (6 bases). The CDR3 covers 13 residues. Trimming shortened V by 0 bases and J by 10 bases, and 9 bases separated the two germline ends. Germline V gives CDR1 LGHNA, CDR2 YSLEER. The CDR3 nucleotides are TGCGCCAGCAGCCAAGACAGGGGTGGAAAACTGTTTTTT. It specifies CASSQDRGGKLFF.

The J gene is TRBJ1-1, the V gene TRBV20-1, with D possibly matching TRBD1 (5 bases). Germline CDR1 DFQATT, CDR2 SNEGSKA (reference sequence). The CDR3 spans 12 residues. Trimming took 0 bases from V and 9 from J, leaving 11 bases between them. CDR3 coding DNA: TGCAGTGCTAGAGATTACGGGGGGAAAGCTTTCTTT. This translates into CSARDYGGKAFF.

The chain carries TRBV28 and TRBJ2-7; D is undetermined. Germline assignment: CDR1 MDHEN and CDR2 SYDVKM. This CDR3 comprises 15 residues. V lost 4 bases and J lost 1, with 14 bases in between. The CDR3 sequence: CASSSPTRRSYEQYF. The CDR3, as DNA: TGTGCCAGCAGTTCCCCGACCCGAAGGTCCTACGAGCAGTACTTC.

The V and J genes are TRBV4-1 and TRBJ2-4; a weak D match, TRBD1 (6 bases). This CDR3 has 13 amino acids. Germline V gene lookup returns CDR1 MGHRA and CDR2 YSYEKL. V lost 1 base and J lost 13, with 14 bases in between. CDR3 sequence (DNA): TGCGCCAGCAGCCAAGGGAACGAGGGGGAGCAGTACTTC. Its protein product is CASSQGNEGEQYF.

The V gene is TRBV7-2, the J gene TRBJ1-5, with unresolved D. The CDR3 has 15 residues. V was trimmed by 5 bases and J by 4 bases, leaving 15 bases between them. Germline V gives CDR1 SGHTA, CDR2 FQGNSA. This CDR3 reads CASSQRPLLNQPQHF. DNA of the CDR3: TGTGCCAGCAGCCAAAGACCGCTATTGAATCAGCCCCAGCATTTT. Together with reference TRBV7-2 and TRBJ1-5, the CDR3 gives the full variable domain: GAGVSQSPSNKVTEKGKDVELRCDPISGHTALYWYRQSLGQGLEFLIYFQGNSAPDKSGLPSDRFSAERTGGSVSTLTIQRTQQEDSAVYLCASSQRPLLNQPQHFGDGTRLSIL.

This sequence joins TRBV15 and TRBJ2-5, with D tentatively TRBD1 (6 bases). V lost 1 base and J 0 bases, leaving 9 bases between the germline ends. The CDR3 spans 15 residues. The germline gives CDR1 LNHNV, CDR2 YYDKDF (reference sequence). CDR3 sequence: CATSRVDRYQETQYF. The CDR3 coding sequence is TGTGCCACCAGCAGAGTCGACAGGTACCAAGAGACCCAGTACTTC. Variable domain in full (rest from reference TRBV15 and TRBJ2-5): DAMVIQNPRYQVTQFGKPVTLSCSQTLNHNVMYWYQQKSSQAPKLLFHYYDKDFNNEADTPDNFQSRRPNTSFCFLDIRSPGLGDTAMYLCATSRVDRYQETQYFGPGTRLLVL.

The V and J genes are TRBV4-1 and TRBJ2-3, with D possibly being TRBD2 (5 bases). Germline lookup yields CDR1 MGHRA and CDR2 YSYEKL. This CDR3 has 13 amino acids. V was shortened by 2 bases and J by 6 bases, with 9 bases between the two germline ends. The chain's CDR3 is CASSQWERDTQYF. The CDR3 nucleotides read TGCGCCAGCAGCCAATGGGAGAGGGATACGCAGTATTTT.

The rearrangement joins TRBV14 to TRBJ1-5; D gene ambiguous. The CDR3 runs 16 residues. Germline V gene data show CDR1 as SGHDN and CDR2 as FVKESK. Deletions cut 0 bases from V and 2 bases from J, with 11 bases between. The CDR3 DNA sequence: TGTGCCAGCAGCCAAGATTGGAGAACCGGCAATCAGCCCCAGCATTTT. Encoded protein: CASSQDWRTGNQPQHF.

The chain combines TRBV5-1 with TRBJ2-5; TRBD1 matches at 12 bases. The CDR3 loop spans 17 amino acids. Germline CDR1 SGHRS, CDR2 YFSETQ. With V trimmed by 5 bases and J by 4 bases, 12 bases remained unmatched. Here the CDR3 DNA reads TGCGCCAGCAGGTCCGGGACAGGGGGCCTGATGGGAGAGACCCAGTACTTC. Its translation: CASRSGTGGLMGETQYF.

This sequence joins TRBV2 and TRBJ1-4; D unclear. Germline V gene data show CDR1 as SNHLY and CDR2 as FYNNEI. This CDR3 is built from 15 residues. Deletions cut 2 bases from V and 3 bases from J, with 10 bases between. For the CDR3, the DNA is TGTGCCAGCAGTGAAAGGAGGAGACCTAATGAAAAACTGTTTTTT. This codes for CASSERRRPNEKLFF.

The chain combines TRBV20-1 with TRBJ2-7; 10 bases fit TRBD2. The DNA end favors TRBJ2-5, so the J call may be wrong. The CDR3 has 12 amino acids. Germline V gene data show CDR1 as DFQATT and CDR2 as SNEGSKA (reference sequence). The chain's CDR3 is CSASGGAGTQYF. The CDR3 nucleotides read TGCAGTGCAAGCGGGGGGGCGGGGACCCAGTACTTC.

V and J are TRBV6-5 and TRBJ1-6; no firm D call. The CDR3 loop spans 15 amino acids. Deletions cut 0 bases from V and 6 bases from J, with 9 bases between. CDR1 is MNHEY, CDR2 SVGAGI, per germline. CDR3 in DNA: TGTGCCAGCAGTTACTCGGCAGTATTTAATTCACCCCTCCACTTT. This gives the protein CASSYSAVFNSPLHF.

The sample holds a few counts of this clonotype. The chain links TRBV7-2 to TRBJ1-2, with a tentative D call TRBD1 (5 bases). The CDR3 is 14 amino acids. Germline lookup yields CDR1 SGHTA and CDR2 FQGNSA. V dropped 1 base and J dropped 4 bases, with 10 bases sitting between them. This chain's CDR3 is CASSLGGGIYGYTF. DNA of the CDR3: TGTGCCAGCAGCTTAGGCGGGGGGATCTATGGCTACACCTTC. The full variable domain, in which reference TRBV7-2 and TRBJ1-2 provide the parts outside the CDR3, is GAGVSQSPSNKVTEKGKDVELRCDPISGHTALYWYRQSLGQGLEFLIYFQGNSAPDKSGLPSDRFSAERTGGSVSTLTIQRTQQEDSAVYLCASSLGGGIYGYTFGSGTRLTVV.